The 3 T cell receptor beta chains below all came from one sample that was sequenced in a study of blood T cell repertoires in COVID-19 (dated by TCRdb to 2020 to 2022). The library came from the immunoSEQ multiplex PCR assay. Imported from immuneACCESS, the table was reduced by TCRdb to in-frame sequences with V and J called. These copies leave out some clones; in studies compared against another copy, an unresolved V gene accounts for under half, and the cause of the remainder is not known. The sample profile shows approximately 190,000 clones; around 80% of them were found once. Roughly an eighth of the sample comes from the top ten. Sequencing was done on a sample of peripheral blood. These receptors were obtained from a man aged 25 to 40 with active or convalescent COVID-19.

DNA for the CDR3: TGTGCCAGTAGTACGCGGGGGACGGTGAACACTGAAGCTTTCTTT. Its protein product is CASSTRGTVNTEAFF. The rearrangement uses TRBV19 and TRBJ1-1; D may be TRBD1 (5 bases). Germline V gene lookup returns CDR1 LNHDA and CDR2 SQIVND (reference sequence). The V end was cut by 4 bases, the J end by 0 bases, with 12 bases between. The CDR3 sequence is 15 residues long.

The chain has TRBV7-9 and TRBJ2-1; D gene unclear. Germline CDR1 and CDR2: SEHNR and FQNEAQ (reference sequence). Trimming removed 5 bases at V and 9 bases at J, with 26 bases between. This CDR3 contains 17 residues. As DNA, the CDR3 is TGTGCCAGCAGCCCCCGCACGGTGGCGTCCAACTACGGTGAGCAGTTCTTC. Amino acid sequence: CASSPRTVASNYGEQFF.

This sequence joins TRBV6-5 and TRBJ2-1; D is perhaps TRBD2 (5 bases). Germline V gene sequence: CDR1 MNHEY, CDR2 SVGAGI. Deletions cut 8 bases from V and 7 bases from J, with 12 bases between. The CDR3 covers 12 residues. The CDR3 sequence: CASRGGGNEQFF. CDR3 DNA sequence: TGTGCCAGCCGCGGAGGTGGTAATGAGCAGTTCTTC.